Following are 7 T cell receptor beta chains from one sample sequenced in a study of cytomegalovirus exposure and HLA in healthy donors. 13 Jbeta primers and 60 Vbeta primers were used for the PCR. Generated by immunoSEQ multiplex PCR, the TCRdb table keeps only in-frame clones and is missing some. Altogether roughly 150,000 clones are present, around three quarters being singletons, with the ten largest covering 1.5% to 1.8%. Sequenced: PBMCs. The source is a man aged 35-49 years in good health and CMV-seronegative.

About this clone: At one end the junction does not follow the germline gene, possibly because of a read error. The CDR3, as DNA: TGTGCCATCAGCTACTCCACAGGGGTGTCCTACCAGCAGTACTTC. As protein: CAISYSTGVSYQQYF. The chain has TRBV10-3 and TRBJ2-7, with 7 bases matching TRBD1. Germline assignment: CDR1 ENHRY and CDR2 SYGVKD. This CDR3 comprises 15 residues.

The V call is TRBV19, the J call TRBJ2-1, with D tentatively TRBD2 (5 bases). The CDR3 contains 11 residues. Germline CDR1 and CDR2: LNHDA and SQIVND (reference sequence). The V gene lost 5 bases and the J gene lost 8 bases, with 7 bases spanning the gap. The CDR3, as DNA: TGTGCCAGTAGTGAGGGCTATGAGCAGTTCTTC. Its translation: CASSEGYEQFF.

This clone was observed once. The rearrangement joins TRBV10-1 to TRBJ2-1; D is undetermined. This CDR3 spans 13 amino acids. Trimming shortened V by 3 bases and J by 0 bases, and 3 bases separated the two germline ends. Germline lookup yields CDR1 WNHNN and CDR2 SYGVQD (reference sequence). CDR3 sequence (DNA): TGCGCCAGCAGTGATCGCTCCTACAATGAGCAGTTCTTC. Its protein product is CASSDRSYNEQFF.

This chain links TRBV10-3 with TRBJ2-7; 10 bases are shared with TRBD1. The CDR3 has 16 amino acids. Germline V gene lookup returns CDR1 ENHRY and CDR2 SYGVKD. V was clipped by 4 bases and J by 2 bases; unmatched bases: 8. The CDR3 is CAISGKPGTGAYEQYV. CDR3 nucleotide sequence: TGTGCCATCAGTGGAAAACCCGGGACAGGGGCCTACGAGCAGTACGTC.

CDR3 sequence reads: CASSPGGGPGYEQYV. CDR3 nucleotide sequence: TGTGCCAGCAGCCCGGGGGGTGGGCCAGGGTACGAGCAGTACGTC. V gene TRBV7-6 combines with J gene TRBJ2-7, with 7 bases matching TRBD2. V gave up 5 bases and J gave up 4 bases; unmatched junction bases: 11. CDR3 size: 15 residues. CDR1 and CDR2 (germline): SGHVS, FNYEAQ.

The chain recombines TRBV30 with TRBJ2-3, with unresolved D. V lost 5 bases to trimming and J lost 5 bases, with 17 bases between them. The CDR3 extends over 14 amino acids. Germline V CDR1 and CDR2: GTSNPN, SVGIG (reference sequence). The CDR3 region has the DNA TGTGCCTGGTCCCGAGGCGGAGAAGTAGATACGCAGTATTTT. Protein: CAWSRGGEVDTQYF.

The J gene is TRBJ2-3, the V gene TRBV6-4, with 9 bases fitting TRBD2. Germline V gene lookup returns CDR1 MRHNA and CDR2 SNTAGT. CDR3 length: 16 amino acids. The J segment lost 2 bases and the V segment lost 3 bases, leaving 6 bases of the junction unmatched. CDR3: CASSEGAGGFTDTQYF. Written as DNA, the CDR3 is TGTGCCAGCAGTGAAGGAGCGGGAGGCTTCACAGATACGCAGTATTTT.